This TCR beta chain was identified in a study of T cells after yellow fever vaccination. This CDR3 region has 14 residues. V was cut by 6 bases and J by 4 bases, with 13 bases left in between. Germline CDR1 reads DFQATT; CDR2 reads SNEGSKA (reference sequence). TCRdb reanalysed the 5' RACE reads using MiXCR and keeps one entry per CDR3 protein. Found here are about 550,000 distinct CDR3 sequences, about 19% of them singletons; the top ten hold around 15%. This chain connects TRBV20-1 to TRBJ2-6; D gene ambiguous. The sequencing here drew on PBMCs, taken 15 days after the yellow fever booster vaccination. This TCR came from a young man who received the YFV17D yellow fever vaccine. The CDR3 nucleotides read TGCAGTGCCAGAAACACAACCGGGGCCAACGTCCTGACTTTC. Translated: CSARNTTGANVLTF.